Listed below are T cell receptor beta chains from one sample, sequenced in a study of blood T cells in healthy people across ages. TCRdb independently ran MiXCR on the 5' RACE reads; one entry per CDR3 protein. The repertoire holds 1.5 million to 2 million distinct CDR3 sequences, with around 48% as singletons. What was sequenced was blood. The receptors here all came from a woman aged 40 to 49 in good health. The conserved cysteine and the conserved F or W are not part of the CDR3 here. Fields, in order: V gene, J gene, CDR3 protein.

TRBV5-1	TRBJ2-1	ASSLLQGGRGNEQF
TRBV15	TRBJ2-5	ATSSLAGETQY
TRBV18	TRBJ2-3	ASSPLTGGFTDTQY
TRBV6-5	TRBJ2-3	ASSYSKTTIRTDTQY
TRBV6-1	TRBJ2-3	ASSPSRGAGSTDTQY
TRBV5-1	TRBJ1-2	ASSLAAGTGGRGYT
TRBV29-1	TRBJ2-7	SVTQGLEQY
TRBV24-1	TRBJ2-5	ATSKPGTGQETQY
TRBV28	TRBJ2-1	ASSSTGQLDEQF
TRBV7-2	TRBJ1-6	ASSLGRVYNSPLH
TRBV6-1	TRBJ2-7	ASSEGVGGTGVPREQY
TRBV6-2/TRBV6-3	TRBJ2-5	ASARTGSKTQY